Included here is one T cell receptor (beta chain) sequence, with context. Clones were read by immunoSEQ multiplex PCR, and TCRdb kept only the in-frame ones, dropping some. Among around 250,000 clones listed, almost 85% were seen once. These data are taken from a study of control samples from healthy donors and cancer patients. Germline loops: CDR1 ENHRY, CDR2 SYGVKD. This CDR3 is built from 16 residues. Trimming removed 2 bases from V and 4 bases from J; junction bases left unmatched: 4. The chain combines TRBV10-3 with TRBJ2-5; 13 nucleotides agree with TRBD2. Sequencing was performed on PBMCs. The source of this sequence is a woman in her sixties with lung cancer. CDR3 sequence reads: CAISEGTSGVGETQYF. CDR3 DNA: TGTGCCATCAGTGAGGGGACTAGCGGGGTCGGAGAGACCCAGTACTTC.